The sequence of this TCR beta chain was determined in a study of Graves' ophthalmopathy and Graves' hyperthyroidism (dated 2018 in TCRdb). Looking at the study overall: Hyperthyroidism was defined as stable when no progression to ophthalmopathy occurred within 18 months of follow-up. The study used signatures of the TCR beta repertoire to tell Graves' ophthalmopathy apart from Graves' hyperthyroidism and to predict which patients would progress to ophthalmopathy. In total, 120 to 150 blood samples were TCR-sequenced: roughly 45 ophthalmopathy, some 75 hyperthyroidism and about 17 hyperthyroidism-to-ophthalmopathy patients. A discovery set of 95 to 100 patients (roughly 43 ophthalmopathy, about 58 stable hyperthyroidism) was enrolled to explore V-J signatures distinguishing ophthalmopathy from hyperthyroidism. An independent validation cohort was composed of approximately 19 hyperthyroidism patients and around 16 patients who later progressed from hyperthyroidism to ophthalmopathy. T-cell repertoires of thyroid tissue and blood were compared in six hyperthyroidism patients. After sampling, hyperthyroidism patients received methimazole starting at 30 mg daily, and ophthalmopathy patients received high-dose intravenous methylprednisolone.

Patients with hyperthyroidism were aged 18 to 65 years, had been newly diagnosed, and had a disease duration of less than 2 months. Patients with other autoimmune diseases, uncontrolled infections, pregnancy or lactation were excluded from the study. Clinical symptoms, serum thyroxine, TRAb, thyroid ultrasound and orbital computed tomography formed the basis of the diagnosis. Trizol reagent was used to extract the total RNA, and its quality was then checked on an Agilent 2100 Bioanalyzer. Findings and caveats that apply to the study as a whole: In validation, the model predicted ophthalmopathy progression with more than 70% sensitivity and approximately 72% specificity; roughly eleven predicted patients were CT-confirmed with GO in a median of about 6.1 months. Most expanded thyroid clonotypes with a frequency above 0.001 also appeared in blood, which suggests that blood repertoires may reflect the immune response in the thyroid. No statistical method was used to predetermine the sample size, and group allocation was not hidden from the investigators. Ophthalmopathy was separated from stable hyperthyroidism by the 13-signature model with roughly 90% sensitivity and 81% to 83% specificity in cross-validation and with 80%/75% in the test set.

For repertoire sequencing, the TCR beta CDR3 regions were amplified from RNA transcripts. A first-round RT-PCR used HTBI primers with the Qiagen OneStep RT-PCR kit, followed by a second-round multiplex PCR, size selection and purification. Libraries were sequenced on an Illumina HiSeq2000 using paired-end 100 bp reads. The authors processed their data as follows. SOAPnuke was used for read processing, and reads with adapters, uncalled bases, a mean Phred below 15, or no exact constant-primer or identifier match were discarded. COPE v1.2.5 was used to merge the high-quality paired reads. Unique nucleotide sequences were defined as clonotypes and aligned to IMGT TRB V, D and J references using MiTCR v1.1. The analysis was limited to V-J combinations with a frequency above 0.0001, which together covered 99.2% of the repertoires. For each V-J combination, a TCR clonal expansion and chaos score was defined as F50 clonal expansion divided by the chaos observed in the TCRdist matrix. Features were reduced by Welch's t-statistics and random forest to some 13 V-J combinations, which fed a naive Bayes classifier. The Morisita-Horn index was used to measure how similar the thyroid and blood repertoires were. TCRdb ran its own pipeline on the public reads, namely fastp trimming at Q25 and MiXCR clone calling, and kept in-frame beta chains. Rows with one shared CDR3 protein collapse into an entry with the most common genes and DNA. The V and J calls shown here were made by TCRdb, not taken from the authors' results. This sample gives 450,000 to 600,000 distinct CDR3 sequences in total; roughly 39% of them show up just once. Of the sample, around 4.6% is held by the ten largest clones.

Comment on this clonotype: The specificity of this receptor is unknown. Per-nucleotide qualities are absent, and no much larger clonotype sits a single base away.

The CDR1 and CDR2 encoded by the germline V gene are MDHEN and SYDVKM. The cysteine opens and the phenylalanine closes a CDR3 of 14 amino acids. Solely the CDR3 DNA is kept, with 42 bases framed from the first base. V is reduced by 5 bases and J by 0 bases, leaving a spacing of 11 bases between them. The sequencing sample was made of peripheral blood or thyroid tissue (not recorded which). The sequence was obtained from an adult man with Graves' hyperthyroidism. The receptor chain draws on TRBV28 and TRBJ2-7, with TRBD1 tentatively as D gene (6 bases match). CDR3 sequence: CASSNLDSSYEQYF. The DNA sequence is given as TGTGCCAGCAGTAATTTGGACAGCTCCTACGAGCAGTACTTC.